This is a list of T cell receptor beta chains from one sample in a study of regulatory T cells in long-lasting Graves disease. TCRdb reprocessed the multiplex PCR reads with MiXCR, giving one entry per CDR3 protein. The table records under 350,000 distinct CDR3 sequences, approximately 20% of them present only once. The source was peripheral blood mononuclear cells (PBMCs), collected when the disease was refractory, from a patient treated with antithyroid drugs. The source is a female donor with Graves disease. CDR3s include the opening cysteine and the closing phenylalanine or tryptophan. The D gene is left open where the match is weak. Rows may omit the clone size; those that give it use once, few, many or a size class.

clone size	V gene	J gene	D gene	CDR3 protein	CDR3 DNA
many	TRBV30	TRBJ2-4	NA	CAWSVQNIQYF	TGTGCCTGGAGTGTCCAGAACATTCAGTACTTC
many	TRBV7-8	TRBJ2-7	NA	CASSPLTAGYEQYF	TGTGCCAGCAGCCCTCTCACCGCCGGTTACGAGCAGTACTTC
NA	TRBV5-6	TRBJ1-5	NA	CASSPGWNQPQHF	TGTGCCAGCAGTCCAGGGTGGAATCAGCCCCAGCATTTT
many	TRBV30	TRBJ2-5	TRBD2	CAWSLAGVPETQYF	TGTGCCTGGAGTCTAGCGGGAGTCCCAGAGACCCAGTACTTC
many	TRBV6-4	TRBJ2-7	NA	CASSYERSSYEQYF	TGTGCCAGCAGTTACGAAAGAAGCTCCTACGAGCAGTACTTC
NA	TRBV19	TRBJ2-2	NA	CASSIASRGAGELFF	TGTGCCAGTAGTATAGCCTCGAGGGGCGCCGGGGAGCTGTTTTTT
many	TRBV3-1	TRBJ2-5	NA	CASSPGESRGQYF	TGTGCCAGCAGCCCCGGCGAGTCTCGAGGCCAGTACTTC
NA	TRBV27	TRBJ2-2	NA	CASRLASTGELFF	TGTGCCAGCAGGCTAGCGAGCACCGGGGAGCTGTTTTTT
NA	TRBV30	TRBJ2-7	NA	CAWSPGLGAYEQYF	TGTGCCTGGAGTCCCGGTCTTGGGGCCTACGAGCAGTACTTC
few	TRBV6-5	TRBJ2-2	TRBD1	CASSSRTGSIMELFF	TGTGCCAGCAGTTCTCGGACAGGGTCGATAATGGAGCTGTTTTTT
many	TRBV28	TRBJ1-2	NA	CASSLQDRGYTF	TGTGCCAGCAGTTTGCAGGACCGTGGCTACACCTTC
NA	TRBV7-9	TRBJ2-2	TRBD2	CASSLTSGPENTGELFF	TGTGCCAGCAGCTTGACTAGCGGTCCGGAAAACACCGGGGAGCTGTTTTTT
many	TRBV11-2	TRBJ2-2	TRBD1	CASSTTGAAGELFF	TGTGCCAGCAGCACAACAGGGGCGGCCGGGGAGCTGTTTTTT
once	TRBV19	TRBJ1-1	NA	CASGEDGTREKAFF	TGTGCCAGTGGGGAGGACGGCACAAGGGAGAAGGCTTTCTTT
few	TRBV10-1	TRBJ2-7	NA	CASSESLGAYEQYF	TGCGCCAGCAGTGAGTCGCTGGGGGCCTACGAGCAGTACTTC
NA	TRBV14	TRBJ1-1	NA	CASSQQGATEAFF	TGTGCCAGCAGCCAACAGGGAGCTACTGAAGCTTTCTTT
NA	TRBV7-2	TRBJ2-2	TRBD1	CASSPRQGGLFF	TGTGCCAGCAGCCCACGACAGGGTGGGTTGTTTTTT
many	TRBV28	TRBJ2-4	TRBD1	CAIRTGEDIQYF	TGTGCCATACGGACAGGGGAAGACATTCAGTACTTC
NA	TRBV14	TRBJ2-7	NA	CASSPARGFGEQYF	TGTGCCAGCAGCCCTGCCCGAGGGTTCGGCGAGCAGTACTTC
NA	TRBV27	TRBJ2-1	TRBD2	CASSLRAGGYNEQFF	TGTGCCAGCAGTTTGCGAGCGGGAGGCTACAATGAGCAGTTCTTC
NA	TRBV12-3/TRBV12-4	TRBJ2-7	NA	CASSLWDPSYEQYF	TGTGCCAGCAGTTTATGGGACCCGTCCTACGAGCAGTACTTC
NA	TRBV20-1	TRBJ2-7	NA	CSAKIHFEHEQYF	TGCAGTGCTAAGATACATTTTGAACACGAGCAGTACTTC
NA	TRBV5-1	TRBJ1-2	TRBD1	CASSSTGAANYGYTF	TGCGCCAGCAGCTCTACAGGGGCGGCTAACTATGGCTACACCTTC
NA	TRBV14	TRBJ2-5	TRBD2	CASSQEREGPPPQETQYF	TGTGCCAGCAGCCAAGAGCGGGAGGGGCCCCCCCCCCAAGAGACCCAGTACTTC
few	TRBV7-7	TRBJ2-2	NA	CASSLRAPGTGELFF	TGTGCTAGCAGCTTACGCGCACCGGGTACCGGGGAGCTGTTTTTT
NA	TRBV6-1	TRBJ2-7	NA	CASRRGAEQYF	TGTGCCAGCAGGAGGGGTGCCGAGCAGTACTTC
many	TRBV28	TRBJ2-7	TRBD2	CASSLSWGTSGSGEQYF	TGTGCCAGCAGTTTATCCTGGGGGACTAGCGGGAGTGGTGAGCAGTACTTC
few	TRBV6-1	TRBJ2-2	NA	CASRDGTYTGELFF	TGTGCCAGCAGGGACGGAACCTACACCGGGGAGCTGTTTTTT
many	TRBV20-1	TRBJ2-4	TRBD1	CSAREQGVQYF	TGCAGTGCTAGAGAACAGGGGGTTCAGTACTTC
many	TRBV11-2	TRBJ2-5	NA	CASSSIGGGTLGETQYF	TGTGCCAGCAGCTCGATAGGGGGGGGGACACTGGGGGAGACCCAGTACTTC
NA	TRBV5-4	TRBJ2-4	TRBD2	CASSLSSGGGSAKNIQYF	TGTGCCAGCAGCCTATCTAGCGGTGGAGGCTCAGCCAAAAACATTCAGTACTTC
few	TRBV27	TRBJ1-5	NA	CASKTGGLGSNQPQHF	TGTGCCAGCAAGACCGGGGGGCTTGGGAGCAATCAGCCCCAGCATTTT
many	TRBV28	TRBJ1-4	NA	CASSRPGGEEEKLFF	TGTGCCAGCAGCAGACCCGGCGGGGAGGAGGAAAAACTGTTTTTT
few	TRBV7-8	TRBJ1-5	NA	CASSPLGGLGNQPQHF	TGTGCCAGCAGCCCATTGGGCGGCCTAGGGAATCAGCCCCAGCATTTT
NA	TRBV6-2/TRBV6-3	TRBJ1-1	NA	CASSYFIMNTEAFF	TGTGCCAGCAGTTACTTTATCATGAACACTGAAGCTTTCTTT
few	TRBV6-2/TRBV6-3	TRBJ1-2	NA	CASSYGRGRSGYTF	TGTGCCAGCAGTTACGGACGGGGGCGAAGTGGCTACACCTTC
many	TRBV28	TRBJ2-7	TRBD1	CASSPGTGSDEQYF	TGTGCCAGCAGTCCTGGGACAGGGAGCGACGAGCAGTACTTC
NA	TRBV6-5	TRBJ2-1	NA	CASSYGPGGNNEQFF	TGTGCCAGCAGTTACGGGCCAGGAGGCAACAATGAGCAGTTCTTC
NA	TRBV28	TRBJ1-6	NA	CASSLVVSPLHF	TGTGCCAGCAGTTTGGTGGTATCACCCCTCCACTTT
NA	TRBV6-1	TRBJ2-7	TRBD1	CASSEAGDRVGEQYF	TGTGCCAGCAGTGAAGCCGGAGACAGGGTCGGGGAGCAGTACTTC
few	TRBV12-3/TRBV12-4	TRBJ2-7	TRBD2	CASSPPGLAGVGEQYF	TGTGCCAGCAGTCCGCCGGGACTAGCGGGAGTGGGCGAGCAGTACTTC
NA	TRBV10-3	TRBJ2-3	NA	CAISDRGRGTDTQYF	TGTGCCATCAGTGACAGGGGTCGGGGCACAGATACGCAGTATTTT
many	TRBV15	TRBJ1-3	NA	CATSRDRGLGNTIYF	TGTGCCACCAGCAGAGACAGGGGTTTGGGAAACACCATATATTTT
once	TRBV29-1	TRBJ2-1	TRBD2	CSVFSGRAYNEQFF	TGCAGCGTTTTTAGCGGGAGGGCCTACAATGAGCAGTTCTTC
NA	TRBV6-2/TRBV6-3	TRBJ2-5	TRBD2	CASSYSGLAETQYF	TGTGCCAGCAGTTACTCAGGACTAGCGGAGACCCAGTACTTC
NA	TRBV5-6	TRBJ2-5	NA	CASSLVGAPQETQYF	TGTGCCAGCAGCTTAGTCGGGGCCCCCCAAGAGACCCAGTACTTC
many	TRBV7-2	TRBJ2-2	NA	CASSLAYTGELFF	TGTGCCAGCAGCTTAGCCTACACCGGGGAGCTGTTTTTT
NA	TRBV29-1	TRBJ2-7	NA	CSVVGSTGEQYF	TGCAGCGTTGTTGGGAGTACTGGCGAGCAGTACTTC
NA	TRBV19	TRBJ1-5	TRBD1	CASSTGQGLTNQPQHF	TGTGCCAGTAGTACCGGACAGGGTTTGACCAATCAGCCCCAGCATTTT
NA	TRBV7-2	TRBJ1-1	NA	CASSFDGLNTEAFF	TGTGCCAGCAGCTTTGACGGATTGAACACTGAAGCTTTCTTT
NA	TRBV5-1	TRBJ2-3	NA	CASSWGRQHASTDTQYF	TGCGCCAGCAGCTGGGGTCGACAGCACGCTAGCACAGATACGCAGTATTTT
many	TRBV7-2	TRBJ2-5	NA	CASSLAAGTETQYF	TGTGCCAGCAGCTTAGCTGCAGGAACGGAGACCCAGTACTTC
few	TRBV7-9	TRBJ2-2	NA	CASSLLSAGRTGELFF	TGTGCCAGCAGCTTATTATCTGCGGGAAGAACCGGGGAGCTGTTTTTT
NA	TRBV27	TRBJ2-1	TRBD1	CASSTGTGGQNEQFF	TGTGCCAGCAGCACCGGGACAGGGGGTCAAAATGAGCAGTTCTTC
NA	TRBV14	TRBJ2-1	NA	CASSQGTGSNEQFF	TGTGCCAGCAGCCAAGGGACGGGAAGTAATGAGCAGTTCTTC
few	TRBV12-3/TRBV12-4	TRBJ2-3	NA	CASSLADWNTDTQYF	TGTGCCAGCAGTTTAGCGGACTGGAACACAGATACGCAGTATTTT
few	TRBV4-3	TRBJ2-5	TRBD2	CASSQGTSGQETQYF	TGCGCCAGCAGCCAAGGGACTAGCGGGCAAGAGACCCAGTACTTC
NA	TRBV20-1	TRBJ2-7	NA	CSATSRVYEQYF	TGCAGTGCTACCTCGCGGGTCTACGAGCAGTACTTC
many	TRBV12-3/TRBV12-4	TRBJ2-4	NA	CASSFSGVDIQYF	TGTGCCAGCAGTTTCTCAGGGGTCGACATTCAGTACTTC
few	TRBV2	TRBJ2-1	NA	CASSVDLDEQFF	TGTGCCAGCAGTGTAGATCTCGATGAGCAGTTCTTC